One sample yielded the 8 T cell receptor beta chains listed below, sequenced in a study of shared clonotypes between healthy human individuals. Clones were read by immunoSEQ multiplex PCR, and TCRdb kept only the in-frame ones, dropping some. There are around 2.1 million clones in the sample; about 93% occur only once, and 1.5% to 2% lies in the top ten. Terminally differentiated effector memory CD45RA+ cells were left out of the naive CD8 fraction, which was CD45RO-negative and positively selected for CCR7. Sequenced material: naive CD8+ T cells from PBMCs. The receptors were sampled from a man younger than 35 in good health. Some clones in this sample may be carry-over from other donors' samples.

This chain uses TRBV2 with TRBJ2-3; D is unresolved. This CDR3 has 15 residues. Trimming removed 2 bases at V and 2 bases at J, with 11 bases between. Germline V lookup: CDR1 SNHLY, CDR2 FYNNEI. Here the CDR3 DNA reads TGTGCCAGCAGTGAAATTAACAGACTCACAGATACGCAGTATTTT. Amino acid sequence: CASSEINRLTDTQYF. The complete variable domain, with remaining parts taken from reference TRBV2 and TRBJ2-3, reads EPEVTQTPSHQVTQMGQEVILRCVPISNHLYFYWYRQILGQKVEFLVSFYNNEISEKSEIFDDQFSVERPDGSNFTLKIRSTKLEDSAMYFCASSEINRLTDTQYFGPGTRLTVL.

Concerning this clone: The same CDR3 can be traced to other DNA sequences in this sample. The chain links TRBV28 to TRBJ1-5; no reliable D call. The germline V gene encodes CDR1 MDHEN and CDR2 SYDVKM. The CDR3 runs to 12 residues. Trimming took 3 bases from V and 6 from J, leaving 6 bases between them. The CDR3 nucleotides are TGTGCCAGCAGTTTTCCTGGTCAGCCCCAGCATTTT. It codes for CASSFPGQPQHF. Full variable domain (missing parts from reference TRBV28 and TRBJ1-5): DVKVTQSSRYLVKRTGEKVFLECVQDMDHENMFWYRQDPGLGLRLIYFSYDVKMKEKGDIPEGYSVSREKKERFSLILESASTNQTSMYLCASSFPGQPQHFGDGTRLSIL.

The V gene is TRBV11-2, the J gene TRBJ2-7; no clear D. This CDR3 contains 10 residues. In germline, CDR1 is SGHAT, CDR2 FQNNGV. V shed 0 bases and J shed 6 bases, with 0 bases lying between them. Here the CDR3 DNA reads TGTGCCAGCAGCTTAGACGAGCAGTACTTC. Translation gives CASSLDEQYF.

V gene TRBV7-9 combines with J gene TRBJ1-2; D remains ambiguous. Trimming took off 5 bases at V and 5 bases at J, with 18 bases between the two ends. CDR3 size: 15 residues. The germline gives CDR1 SEHNR, CDR2 FQNEAQ (reference sequence). The CDR3 DNA follows: TGTGCCAGCAGCCCCGACCTCGAGATTTATTATGGCTACACCTTC. Protein product: CASSPDLEIYYGYTF.

The V call is TRBV9, the J call TRBJ1-2; D not resolved. Per the germline V gene, CDR1 is SGDLS and CDR2 is YYNGEE. Trimming pared 3 bases from V and 9 bases from J, leaving 12 bases between. This CDR3 region has 12 residues. CDR3 bases: TGTGCCAGCAGCGACCAGCTCTCTAGCTACACCTTC. This encodes CASSDQLSSYTF. The complete variable domain, with remaining parts taken from reference TRBV9 and TRBJ1-2, reads DSGVTQTPKHLITATGQRVTLRCSPRSGDLSVYWYQQSLDQGLQFLIQYYNGEERAKGNILERFSAQQFPDLHSELNLSSLELGDSALYFCASSDQLSSYTFGSGTRLTVV.

This chain connects TRBV30 to TRBJ1-2, with TRBD1 as a possible D gene (6 bases). The CDR3 totals 13 residues. Germline CDR1 reads GTSNPN; CDR2 reads SVGIG (reference sequence). V was cut by 3 bases and J by 0 bases, with 8 bases left in between. In DNA form, the CDR3 reads TGTGCCTGGAGGGACAGAGCTAACTATGGCTACACCTTC. This codes for CAWRDRANYGYTF.

The chain carries TRBV29-1 and TRBJ2-1; no firm D call. Germline CDR1 SQVTM, CDR2 ANQGSEA. CDR3 length: 15 residues. The germline V and J ends were trimmed by 5 bases and 4 bases, with 18 bases remaining between them. CDR3 DNA: TGCAGCGTTCCCCTCTTTCGTGAGCTTTACAATGAGCAGTTCTTC. Residues: CSVPLFRELYNEQFF.

The V call is TRBV6-6, the J call TRBJ2-2; D call uncertain. From germline, CDR1 is MNHNY and CDR2 SVGAGI (reference sequence). The V and J ends lost 4 bases and 7 bases respectively, with 7 bases between them. CDR3 size: 12 residues. The CDR3 loop is CASSWPGGELFF. CDR3 nucleotide sequence: TGTGCCAGCAGTTGGCCAGGCGGGGAGCTGTTTTTT.